This is a list of T cell receptor beta chains from one sample in a study of tumor-infiltrating lymphocytes in primary liver carcinoma. Each CDR3 protein gets one entry after TCRdb re-called the multiplex PCR reads with MiXCR. Of fewer than 350,000 distinct CDR3 sequences listed, about 65% are singletons. Sequencing was done on a sample of peripheral blood. These receptors were obtained from a man in his forties or fifties with primary liver carcinoma and hepatitis B virus infection. Both conserved end residues are part of each CDR3. Each record gives: D gene, clone size, CDR3 length, J gene, V gene, CDR3 protein, CDR3 DNA. A D gene is named only where the DNA matches it firmly. Rows give clone size only sometimes, using once, few, many, or a class for an expanded clone.

TRBD2	few	16	TRBJ2-1	TRBV6-1	CASSGSGTSRPNEQFF	TGTGCCAGCAGTGGATCCGGGACTAGCCGCCCCAATGAGCAGTTCTTC
TRBD1	NA	14	TRBJ1-5	TRBV6-6	CASSRQGGYQAQHF	TGTGCCAGCAGTCGACAGGGTGGCTATCAGGCCCAGCATTTT
TRBD2	NA	14	TRBJ2-5	TRBV11-2	CVSSLTSGKETQYF	TGTGTCAGCAGCCTAACTAGCGGAAAGGAGACACAGTACTTC
NA	NA	15	TRBJ2-3	TRBV6-1	CAGSDPRKLTDTQYF	TGTGCCGGCAGTGACCCTAGGAAGCTGACAGATACGCAGTATTTT
TRBD2	NA	15	TRBJ2-1	TRBV6-1	CASSAGTSGSNEQFF	TGTGCCAGCAGTGCCGGGACTAGCGGGAGCAATGAGCAGTTCTTC
TRBD1	NA	16	TRBJ1-5	TRBV11-2	CISSLGDRVTNQPQHF	TGTATCAGCAGCTTGGGGGACAGGGTAACCAATCAGCCCCAGCATTTT
NA	NA	17	TRBJ2-2	TRBV11-2	CASSLDWGRDLSGELFF	TGTGCCAGTAGCTTAGATTGGGGCAGGGACCTAAGCGGGGAGCTGTTTTTT
NA	few	16	TRBJ2-7	TRBV6-5	CASRFSFDGLSCEQYF	TGTGCCAGCAGGTTCTCCTTCGACGGGCTGTCCTGCGAGCAGTACTTC
NA	NA	15	TRBJ2-5	TRBV11-2	CASSTLPGRGGTQYF	TGTGCCAGCAGCACCCTACCGGGAAGAGGAGGGACCCAGTACTTC
NA	NA	14	TRBJ2-7	TRBV12-3/TRBV12-4	CASSPGRTPYEHYF	TGTGCCAGCAGTCCGGGACGTACGCCCTACGAGCACTACTTT
TRBD1	few	15	TRBJ2-7	TRBV30	CACRGRDRDKDEQYF	TGTGCCTGCCGGGGGCGGGACAGGGATAAGGACGAGCAGTACTTC
NA	NA	13	TRBJ2-3	TRBV11-2	CASSLHRTDTKYF	TGTGCCAGCAGCCTCCACCGCACAGATACGAAGTATTTT
NA	many	14	TRBJ2-3	TRBV5-6	CASSAQEGLDTQYF	TGTGCCAGCAGCGCCCAGGAGGGGTTAGATACGCAGTATTTT
NA	NA	14	TRBJ2-1	TRBV7-9	CASSHDTSYNEQFF	TGTGCCAGCAGCCATGACACGTCCTACAATGAGCAGTTCTTC
NA	many	14	TRBJ1-2	TRBV6-5	CASSYTFQGSGYTF	TGTGCCAGCAGTTACACCTTCCAGGGAAGTGGCTACACCTTC
NA	NA	18	TRBJ2-5	TRBV4-1	CASSQGAETDGYQETQYF	TGCGCCAGCAGCCAAGGTGCTGAGACCGATGGGTACCAAGAGACCCAGTACTTC
TRBD1	few	14	TRBJ2-7	TRBV6-1	CASSADRGPYEQYF	TGTGCCAGCAGTGCCGACAGGGGACCCTACGAGCAGTACTTC
NA	many	13	TRBJ2-1	TRBV11-1	CASSSRQFNEQFF	TGTGCCAGCAGCTCTCGACAGTTCAATGAGCAGTTCTTC
TRBD2	NA	15	TRBJ2-1	TRBV11-2	CASNFLSLAVVEQFF	TGTGCCAGCAACTTTTTGTCACTAGCGGTAGTGGAGCAGTTCTTC
NA	many	12	TRBJ2-1	TRBV12-3/TRBV12-4	CASSLVGWEQFF	TGTGCCAGCAGTTTGGTCGGCTGGGAGCAGTTCTTC
TRBD1	NA	16	TRBJ1-2	TRBV5-1	CASSLRSGTGWSGYTF	TGCGCCAGCAGCTTGAGGTCCGGGACAGGATGGTCTGGCTACACCTTC
NA	NA	15	TRBJ2-4	TRBV4-1	CASSPLELAKKIQYF	TGCGCCAGCAGTCCTCTGGAGTTAGCCAAAAAGATTCAGTACTTC
TRBD1	NA	15	TRBJ2-2	TRBV11-2	CASRGRTGLIGELFF	TGTGCCAGCAGGGGCCGGACAGGGCTCATCGGGGAGCTGTTTTTT
NA	NA	16	TRBJ1-4	TRBV4-3	CASSQDPPGANEKLFF	TGCGCCAGCAGCCAAGATCCGCCAGGGGCTAATGAAAAACTGTTTTTT
NA	NA	15	TRBJ2-1	TRBV7-8	CASSLRGFVWNEQFF	TGTGCCAGCAGCTTGAGAGGGTTCGTTTGGAATGAGCAGTTCTTC
TRBD1	NA	15	TRBJ1-5	TRBV5-6	CASSPRTGVNQPQHF	TGTGCCAGCAGCCCACGGACAGGGGTCAATCAGCCCCAGCATTTT
TRBD2	NA	15	TRBJ2-2	TRBV12-3/TRBV12-4	CASSLGAGGTGEPFF	TGTGCCAGCAGTTTGGGGGCGGGAGGAACCGGGGAGCCGTTTTTT
NA	NA	15	TRBJ2-7	TRBV11-2	CASSLSVGISYEKYF	TGTGCCAGCAGCCTATCTGTGGGAATATCCTACGAGAAGTACTTC
NA	many	14	TRBJ2-5	TRBV11-2	CASSPGGGRETQYF	TGTGCCAGCAGCCCCGGTGGGGGGCGTGAGACCCAGTACTTC
NA	once	18	TRBJ2-2	TRBV5-1	CASSLFWRGSSNTGELFF	TGCGCCAGCAGCTTGTTTTGGCGGGGCAGCTCTAACACCGGGGAGCTGTTTTTT
NA	NA	16	TRBJ1-3	TRBV25-1	CASSATQTVTGNTIYF	TGTGCCAGCAGTGCCACCCAGACTGTGACTGGAAACACCATATATTTT
NA	few	14	TRBJ1-2	TRBV5-4	CASTRPTGGNGYTF	TGTGCCAGCACCCGTCCGACAGGCGGAAATGGCTACACCTTC
NA	NA	15	TRBJ1-3	TRBV18	CASSPSRNSGNTIYF	TGTGCCAGCTCACCATCCAGAAACTCTGGAAACACCATATATTTT
TRBD1	many	12	TRBJ2-7	TRBV5-5	CASSFQGDEQYF	TGTGCCAGCAGCTTTCAGGGGGACGAGCAGTACTTC
NA	NA	14	TRBJ1-3	TRBV11-1	CASVEQPSVNTISF	TGTGCCAGCGTCGAACAACCCTCTGTAAACACCATATCTTTT